This T cell receptor (beta chain) is drawn from a study of T cell repertoires in cytomegalovirus infection. Study details: Selected CMV epitopes included recently identified HLA-C-restricted ones as well as well-studied HLA-B-restricted ones. An indication of both CMV infection and matching HLA type came from public TCR beta signatures.

This clonotype was found a few times. Its antigen is still unknown. Study-wide points: Within the response measured ex vivo, HLA-C-restricted CMV-specific TCR beta clonotypes were dominant. Individuals carrying CMV plus the relevant HLA were identified by cumulative frequency of public TCR beta families.

The germline CDR1 and CDR2 sequences are MGHRA and YSYEKL. V lost 0 bases and J lost 6; bases outside the gene matches: 17. This CDR3 has 19 amino acids. TCRdb reanalysed the reads using MiXCR and keeps one entry per CDR3 protein. The data contain 700,000 to 850,000 distinct CDR3 sequences, roughly 33% of them singletons. The sequence derives from a human donor in good health (CMV status not recorded). Some clones in this sample may be carry-over from other donors' samples. This chain joins TRBV4-1 and TRBJ2-3; 8 nucleotides align to TRBD2. The sequenced sample was cultured CD8+ T cells from PBMCs, obtained from culture after CMV antigen stimulation. This CDR3 reads CASSQDPPVVAGSNDTQYF. In DNA, the CDR3 is TGCGCCAGCAGCCAAGATCCCCCCGTAGTAGCGGGATCCAATGATACGCAGTATTTT.